The 31 T cell receptor beta chains below were found in one sample sequenced in a study of beta chain features in type 1 diabetes. Investigators reverse transcribed all isolated RNA, so they sequenced expressed TCRB transcripts. Sequenced by immunoSEQ multiplex PCR; TCRdb stores in-frame clones only, minus some. The sample holds around 710,000 clones; 9.5% to 15% are singletons and the top ten take approximately 0.11%. No antigens are known for them. Findings and caveats of the study: Across all four CD4+ subsets, people with type 1 diabetes showed modestly shorter TCRB CDR3s.

Sequenced input: naive CD4+ T cells from blood. The receptors shown here come from a man aged 25 to 40 with type 1 diabetes.

The gene calls are TRBV4-3 and TRBJ1-2; D is ambiguous. Germline assignment: CDR1 LGHNA and CDR2 YSLEER. The V end lost 1 base, the J end lost 7 bases, and 13 bases lay between the germline ends. The length of the CDR3 is 14 residues. CDR3 sequence: CASSQGPSWGGYTF. CDR3 coding DNA: TGCGCCAGCAGCCAAGGGCCATCGTGGGGTGGCTACACCTTC.

CDR3 residues: CASSLAGLAGVTDTQYF. CDR3 nucleotide sequence: TGTGCCAGCAGCTTGGCGGGACTAGCGGGGGTCACAGATACGCAGTATTTT. The rearrangement links TRBV5-4 to TRBJ2-3, with TRBD2 identical over 14 bases. This CDR3 is 17 amino acids long. The germline CDR1 and CDR2 sequences are SGHNT and YYREEE (reference sequence). Trimming at V came to 0 bases and at J to 2 bases, leaving 2 bases not matched to a gene.

The chain joins TRBV7-2 to TRBJ2-1, with 11 positions matching TRBD1. This CDR3 has 15 amino acids. The germline CDR1 and CDR2 sequences are SGHTA and FQGNSA. V lost 2 bases to trimming and J lost 8 bases; unmatched junction nucleotides: 5. CDR3 amino acids: CASSLPDRGLHEQFF. The CDR3 region has the DNA TGTGCCAGCAGCTTACCGGACAGGGGGCTCCATGAGCAGTTCTTC.

The chain recombines TRBV10-3 with TRBJ2-5, with a possible D match to TRBD1 (5 bases). The CDR3 spans 14 residues. Trimming took off 4 bases at V and 5 bases at J, with 14 bases between the two ends. Germline V CDR1 and CDR2: ENHRY, SYGVKD. The CDR3 here is CAISVKAGLETQYF. The CDR3 nucleotides are TGTGCCATCAGTGTAAAAGCAGGGTTGGAGACCCAGTACTTC.

The chain is built from TRBV29-1 and TRBJ1-2; tentatively, D is TRBD1 (6 bases). Per the germline V gene, CDR1 is SQVTM and CDR2 is ANQGSEA. The CDR3 has 17 amino acids. Deletions cut 5 bases from V and 1 base from J, with 23 bases between. For the CDR3, the DNA is TGCAGCGTTCGGGACACCCCCTGGGAAGGGGGTAACTATGGCTACACCTTC. Its protein product is CSVRDTPWEGGNYGYTF.

Only a few counts were recorded for this clone. This chain links TRBV7-3 with TRBJ2-6; 7 positions match TRBD1. Per the germline V gene, CDR1 is SGHTA and CDR2 is FQGTGA. The length of the CDR3 is 15 residues. The J segment lost 0 bases and the V segment lost 5 bases, leaving 1 base of the junction unmatched. CDR3 loop: CASSPGGSGANVLTF. The CDR3 coding sequence is TGTGCCAGCAGCCCAGGGGGCTCTGGGGCCAACGTCCTGACTTTC.

This clone was observed a handful of times. V and J are TRBV9 and TRBJ1-5; possibly TRBD1 for D (5 bases). This CDR3 spans 15 amino acids. Trimming took 7 bases from V and 4 from J, leaving 18 bases between them. Per germline, CDR1 SGDLS and CDR2 YYNGEE. For the CDR3, the DNA is TGTGCCAGCTCTGTAGGCGGGGCCGAGAATCAGCCCCAGCATTTT. Translating gives CASSVGGAENQPQHF.

The chain uses TRBV19 and TRBJ2-5; the match to TRBD1 covers 7 bases. The CDR3 is made up of 17 amino acids. Unmatched junction bases numbered 13, after V lost 4 bases and J lost 2 bases. The V gene's germline CDR1 is LNHDA and CDR2 SQIVND (reference sequence). CDR3 region: CASSNWDSLNPQETQYF. CDR3 bases: TGTGCCAGTAGTAACTGGGACAGCCTGAATCCACAAGAGACCCAGTACTTC.

As concerns this clone: Distinct nucleotide sequences in the sample also encode this CDR3. V usage is TRBV10-3 and J usage is TRBJ2-5, with 13 bases that match TRBD2. The CDR3 consists of 15 residues. The germline gives CDR1 ENHRY, CDR2 SYGVKD. V lost 2 bases and J lost 4; bases outside the gene matches: 1. DNA of the CDR3: TGTGCCATCAGTGAGAGACTAGCGGGGGGAGAGACCCAGTACTTC. It translates to CAISERLAGGETQYF.

J is TRBJ2-3 and V is TRBV7-2, with D unclear. The germline gives CDR1 SGHTA, CDR2 FQGNSA. The V end lost 5 bases, the J end lost 5 bases, and 14 bases lay between the germline ends. The CDR3 extends over 14 amino acids. The CDR3 DNA follows: TGTGCCAGCAGCCAGCTATACCCAAAAGATACGCAGTATTTT. Translating gives CASSQLYPKDTQYF.

This clone was seen a few times. The chain combines TRBV29-1 with TRBJ1-1; tentative D call: TRBD1 (6 bases). This CDR3 contains 13 residues. Trimming took off 6 bases at V and 0 bases at J, with 11 bases between the two ends. Germline assignment: CDR1 SQVTM and CDR2 ANQGSEA. CDR3: CSVTGQLNTEAFF. CDR3 in DNA: TGCAGCGTGACGGGACAACTGAACACTGAAGCTTTCTTT.

This clone was detected only a few times. The V and J genes are TRBV19 and TRBJ1-6, with 7 bases lining up with TRBD1. Germline V gene lookup returns CDR1 LNHDA and CDR2 SQIVND (reference sequence). The CDR3 is 15 amino acids. The V gene end was trimmed by 5 bases and the J gene end by 9 bases; junction bases not matched to a gene: 10. CDR3 protein: CASSHRSDRFSPLHF. Here the CDR3 DNA reads TGTGCCAGTAGTCACCGATCGGACAGGTTTTCACCCCTCCACTTT.

This clone was seen only a few times. The V and J genes are TRBV29-1 and TRBJ1-1, with 9 positions matching TRBD1. With 2 bases clipped from V and 3 bases from J, the junction kept 22 bases outside the gene matches. In germline, CDR1 is SQVTM, CDR2 ANQGSEA. The CDR3 extends over 20 amino acids. The CDR3 DNA follows: TGCAGCGTTGAATTTCTAGGGGACAGGGTTCCCCCCTCCTGGTACACTGAAGCTTTCTTT. Translated: CSVEFLGDRVPPSWYTEAFF.

The rearrangement joins TRBV5-4 to TRBJ2-3; tentatively, D is TRBD1 (6 bases). Germline values: CDR1 SGHNT, CDR2 YYREEE (reference sequence). V was trimmed by 3 bases and J by 3 bases, leaving 14 bases between them. The CDR3 sequence is 15 residues long. In nucleotides, the CDR3 is TGTGCCAGCAGCTACGGGACATTGCGTACAGATACGCAGTATTTT. This encodes CASSYGTLRTDTQYF.

This clone was observed a few times. The chain links TRBV28 to TRBJ2-4; D is ambiguous. CDR3 size: 15 residues. Trimming left V 4 bases short and J 6 bases short, with 16 bases between. The germline V gene encodes CDR1 MDHEN and CDR2 SYDVKM. DNA for the CDR3: TGTGCCAGCAGTTCCGCCCCCGACTTTGCAAACATTCAGTACTTC. This codes for CASSSAPDFANIQYF.

This clone was observed a few times. The chain joins TRBV7-2 to TRBJ1-4; no clear D gene. With 1 base removed from V and 8 bases from J, the gap between germline ends came to 14 bases. CDR1 is SGHTA, CDR2 FQGNSA, per germline. The CDR3 loop spans 15 amino acids. CDR3 sequence reads: CASSLVGSSGEKLFF. CDR3 nucleotides: TGTGCCAGCAGCTTAGTGGGGAGTTCGGGCGAAAAACTGTTTTTT.

This clone was found a few times. The chain combines TRBV5-1 with TRBJ2-2, with no clear D. V lost 4 bases and J 0 bases, leaving 10 bases between the germline ends. The length of the CDR3 is 15 residues. Germline loops: CDR1 SGHRS, CDR2 YFSETQ. The CDR3 DNA follows: TGCGCCAGCAGCACCGATGGACCGAACACCGGGGAGCTGTTTTTT. Its translation: CASSTDGPNTGELFF.

The chain combines TRBV7-2 with TRBJ2-5; TRBD2 aligns across 8 bases. This CDR3 comprises 17 residues. Germline CDR1 and CDR2: SGHTA and FQGNSA. Trimming cost V 1 base and J 5 bases; bases outside gene matches: 12. CDR3 sequence: CASSLVGGALAGETQYF. The CDR3 coding sequence is TGTGCCAGCAGCTTAGTCGGGGGGGCCCTTGCCGGCGAGACCCAGTACTTC.

The rearrangement links TRBV21-1 to TRBJ2-7. TRBV21-1 counts as a pseudogene. The CDR3 totals 13 residues. CDR3 DNA sequence: TGTGCCAGCAGCAAAGTCGAATCCTACGAGCAGTACTTC. The encoded protein is CASSKVESYEQYF.

This clone has a handful of counts. This chain uses TRBV5-1 with TRBJ2-1; no clear D gene. Trimming cost V 1 base and J 5 bases, with 19 bases left between them. Per germline, CDR1 SGHRS and CDR2 YFSETQ. The CDR3 has 17 residues. The CDR3 here is CASSLTGSGFTDNEQFF. The DNA of the CDR3 is TGCGCCAGCAGCTTGACCGGATCTGGGTTCACCGACAATGAGCAGTTCTTC.

V usage is TRBV18 and J usage is TRBJ2-3, with D hard to call. The V end was cut by 6 bases, the J end by 10 bases, with 14 bases between. This CDR3 contains 12 residues. The V gene's germline CDR1 is KGHSH and CDR2 LQKENI. The CDR3 here is CASSPMELSQYF. CDR3 nucleotide sequence: TGTGCCAGCTCCCCAATGGAGCTGTCGCAGTATTTT.

The rearrangement joins TRBV5-6 to TRBJ2-2; 8 bases agree with TRBD2. Losses at the gene ends were 3 bases for V and 5 bases for J; bases not matched to a gene: 9. This CDR3 has 16 amino acids. Germline loops: CDR1 SGHDT, CDR2 YYEEEE. The CDR3 nucleotides are TGTGCCAGCAGCTCCCGGTTAGCGGGGAGGACCGGGGAGCTGTTTTTT. Translation gives CASSSRLAGRTGELFF. Supplemented by reference TRBV5-6 and TRBJ2-2, the full variable domain reads DAGVTQSPTHLIKTRGQQVTLRCSPKSGHDTVSWYQQALGQGPQFIFQYYEEEERQRGNFPDRFSGHQFPNYSSELNVNALLLGDSALYLCASSSRLAGRTGELFFGEGSRLTVL.

The V and J genes are TRBV27 and TRBJ1-1; maybe TRBD1 (6 bases). With 3 bases removed from V and 0 bases from J, the gap between germline ends came to 8 bases. From germline, CDR1 is MNHEY and CDR2 SMNVEV (reference sequence). The CDR3 consists of 14 residues. The CDR3, as DNA: TGTGCCAGCAGTTTTGGGGACATGAACACTGAAGCTTTCTTT. Its protein is CASSFGDMNTEAFF.

This clone was counted once. The chain employs TRBV2 and TRBJ2-2, with TRBD1 matching 8 bases. Germline V gene lookup returns CDR1 SNHLY and CDR2 FYNNEI. After removal of 11 bases from V and 0 bases from J, the junction contained 11 bases not matched to a gene. The CDR3 extends over 16 amino acids. CDR3: CAGGGQETTNTGELFF. DNA for the CDR3: TGTGCCGGAGGGGGACAGGAGACTACGAACACCGGGGAGCTGTTTTTT.

Only a few counts were recorded for this clone. The J gene is TRBJ2-1, the V gene TRBV5-1; the match to TRBD2 covers 9 bases. Trimming cost V 3 bases and J 7 bases; bases outside gene matches: 11. The CDR3 consists of 16 residues. Germline V gene data show CDR1 as SGHRS and CDR2 as YFSETQ. DNA for the CDR3: TGCGCCAGCAGCTCGCTCTTTGGCGGGGGGGCGAATGAGCAGTTCTTC. As protein: CASSSLFGGGANEQFF.

This clone was picked up a small number of times. The chain uses TRBV2 and TRBJ2-5; no firm D call. This CDR3 is 13 amino acids long. Germline values: CDR1 SNHLY, CDR2 FYNNEI. V gave up 4 bases and J gave up 5 bases, with 11 bases separating them. CDR3 coding DNA: TGTGCCAGCAGTGCGGGCCCTCGGGAGACCCAGTACTTC. Protein product: CASSAGPRETQYF. Using reference TRBV2 and TRBJ2-5 for the parts outside the CDR3, the full variable domain is EPEVTQTPSHQVTQMGQEVILRCVPISNHLYFYWYRQILGQKVEFLVSFYNNEISEKSEIFDDQFSVERPDGSNFTLKIRSTKLEDSAMYFCASSAGPRETQYFGPGTRLLVL.

The chain joins TRBV18 to TRBJ2-6, with TRBD1 matching over 10 bases. CDR3 length equals 18 residues. CDR1 is KGHSH and CDR2 is LQKENI in the germline V gene. J gave up 4 bases and V 4 bases, and 10 bases lay outside the gene matches. CDR3 nucleotide sequence: TGTGCCAGCTCACAGGGACAGGGGATCCCTCCCGGGGCCAACGTCCTGACTTTC. Translating gives CASSQGQGIPPGANVLTF.

This clone came up a few times. The J gene is TRBJ2-2, the V gene TRBV4-3; no clear D. Germline V CDR1 and CDR2: LGHNA, YSLEER. CDR3 size: 18 residues. The ends were cut back, 4 bases at V and 1 base at J, with 19 bases in the middle. CDR3 residues: CASSPNEYTVLNTGELFF. The DNA of the CDR3 is TGCGCCAGCAGCCCCAATGAGTATACAGTCTTGAACACCGGGGAGCTGTTTTTT.

The chain recombines TRBV29-1 with TRBJ2-3; 7 bases agree with TRBD2. The CDR3 extends over 14 amino acids. Germline values: CDR1 SQVTM, CDR2 ANQGSEA. V was clipped by 7 bases and J by 4 bases; unmatched bases: 11. The CDR3 sequence: CSAKFTGGADTQYF. The CDR3 DNA sequence: TGCAGCGCCAAATTTACGGGGGGAGCAGATACGCAGTATTTT.

This sequence joins TRBV5-1 and TRBJ2-3; possibly TRBD1 for D (6 bases). From germline, CDR1 is SGHRS and CDR2 YFSETQ. The length of the CDR3 is 11 residues. V shed 3 bases and J shed 9 bases, with 8 bases lying between them. The CDR3 DNA is TGCGCCAGCAGCTCAGGGGTGACGCAGTATTTT. Encoded protein: CASSSGVTQYF.

This chain joins TRBV6-5 and TRBJ1-6; 7 bases align to TRBD1. The CDR3 is 14 amino acids. The germline CDR1 and CDR2 sequences are MNHEY and SVGAGI. V dropped 5 bases and J dropped 10; count of bases not matched to a gene: 8. Here the CDR3 reads CASSPRDSDSPLHF. The CDR3 nucleotides read TGTGCCAGCAGTCCCCGGGACAGTGACTCACCCCTCCACTTT.